These 8 T cell receptor beta chains share one sample of origin, sequenced in a study of blood T cell repertoires in COVID-19. The assay was immunoSEQ multiplex PCR, and TCRdb's table has in-frame clones only and misses some. Among approximately 390,000 clones listed, approximately 87% were seen once. Sequences were obtained from peripheral blood. The receptors stem from a woman aged 60-70 years with COVID-19, enrolled during active disease.

The rearrangement joins TRBV5-1 to TRBJ2-3; 13 nucleotides agree with TRBD2. V gave up 4 bases and J gave up 6 bases; unmatched junction bases: 8. The CDR3 has 16 amino acids. CDR1 SGHRS and CDR2 YFSETQ come from the germline V gene. CDR3 sequence reads: CASSIGTSGTRDTQYF. Here the CDR3 DNA reads TGCGCCAGCAGCATCGGGACTAGCGGGACCCGGGATACGCAGTATTTT.

The V gene is TRBV19, the J gene TRBJ1-1; a weak D match, TRBD1 (5 bases). The CDR3 is 14 residues long. Germline assignment: CDR1 LNHDA and CDR2 SQIVND (reference sequence). V was shortened by 4 bases and J by 0 bases, with 9 bases between the two germline ends. CDR3 in amino acids: CASSRRGLNTEAFF. The CDR3 nucleotides are TGTGCCAGTAGTAGGCGGGGGTTGAACACTGAAGCTTTCTTT.

The V and J genes are TRBV6-5 and TRBJ1-1, with TRBD1 as a possible D gene (6 bases). V gave up 0 bases and J gave up 1 base, with 9 bases separating them. The CDR3 has 15 amino acids. The germline V gene encodes CDR1 MNHEY and CDR2 SVGAGI. This CDR3 reads CASSYSGGPNTEAFF. For the CDR3, the DNA is TGTGCCAGCAGTTACTCCGGGGGGCCGAACACTGAAGCTTTCTTT.

The chain combines TRBV6-5 with TRBJ2-5; tentative D call: TRBD2 (5 bases). The CDR3 is made up of 13 amino acids. The ends were cut back, 8 bases at V and 5 bases at J, with 15 bases in the middle. Germline V gene lookup returns CDR1 MNHEY and CDR2 SVGAGI. Here the CDR3 reads CASRIGLAETQYF. CDR3 bases: TGTGCCAGCCGGATCGGCCTAGCCGAGACCCAGTACTTC.

This CDR3 is CASSLERQTNEQFF. As DNA, the CDR3 is TGTGCCAGCAGTCTCGAGAGACAGACCAATGAGCAGTTCTTC. The V and J genes are TRBV28 and TRBJ2-1, with D tentatively TRBD1 (5 bases). This CDR3 comprises 14 residues. The ends were cut back, 5 bases at V and 6 bases at J, with 14 bases in the middle. In germline, CDR1 is MDHEN, CDR2 SYDVKM.

As for this clone: An end of the junction differs from the germline gene, which may be a read error. J is TRBJ2-5 and V is TRBV7-7, with D perhaps matching TRBD1 (8 bases). Germline V gene sequence: CDR1 SSHAT, CDR2 FNYEAQ (reference sequence). The CDR3 sequence is 16 residues long. CDR3 residues: CASSPGGGGPQETQYF. The CDR3 DNA follows: TGTGCTAGCAGCCCAGGGGGCGGGGGCCCCCAAGAGACCCAGTACTTC.

The chain is built from TRBV4-1 and TRBJ1-3, with D perhaps matching TRBD1 (6 bases). CDR1 MGHRA and CDR2 YSYEKL come from the germline V gene. This CDR3 has 14 residues. The ends were cut back, 6 bases at V and 2 bases at J, with 11 bases in the middle. CDR3 in amino acids: CASSPGETGNTIYF. CDR3 DNA: TGCGCCAGCAGTCCAGGGGAGACTGGAAACACCATATATTTT.

For this clone: Other nucleotide sequences from this sample produce the same CDR3. The chain uses TRBV5-1 and TRBJ1-5; 8 nucleotides agree with TRBD1. Germline CDR1 reads SGHRS; CDR2 reads YFSETQ. The CDR3 runs 15 residues. After removal of 4 bases from V and 2 bases from J, the junction contained 5 bases not matched to a gene. In DNA, the CDR3 is TGCGCCAGCAGCCCCGGGACAGGAGGCAATCAGCCCCAGCATTTT. Translated, it gives CASSPGTGGNQPQHF.